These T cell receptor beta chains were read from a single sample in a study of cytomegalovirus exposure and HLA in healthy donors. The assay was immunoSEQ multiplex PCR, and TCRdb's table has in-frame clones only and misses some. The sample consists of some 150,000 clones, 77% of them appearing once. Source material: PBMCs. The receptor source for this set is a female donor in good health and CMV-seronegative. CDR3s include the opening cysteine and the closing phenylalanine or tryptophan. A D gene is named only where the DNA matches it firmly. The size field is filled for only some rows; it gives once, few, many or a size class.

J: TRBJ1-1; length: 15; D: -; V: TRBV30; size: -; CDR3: CAWSVPLSLNTEAFF; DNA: TGTGCCTGGAGTGTTCCTCTGTCTTTGAACACTGAAGCTTTCTTT
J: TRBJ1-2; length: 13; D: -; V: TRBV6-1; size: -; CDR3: CASSENRVGGYTF; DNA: TGTGCCAGCAGTGAAAACCGGGTTGGGGGCTACACCTTC
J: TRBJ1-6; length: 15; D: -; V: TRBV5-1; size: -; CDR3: CASSLDRSYNSPLHF; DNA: TGCGCCAGCAGCCTTGACAGGAGTTATAATTCACCCCTCCACTTT
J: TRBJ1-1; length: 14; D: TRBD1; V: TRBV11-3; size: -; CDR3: CASNPGQKNTEAFF; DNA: TGTGCCAGCAACCCGGGACAGAAGAACACTGAAGCTTTCTTT
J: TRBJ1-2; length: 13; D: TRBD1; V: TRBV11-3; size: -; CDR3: CASSSGQGYGYTF; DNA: TGTGCCAGCAGCTCAGGACAGGGCTATGGCTACACCTTC
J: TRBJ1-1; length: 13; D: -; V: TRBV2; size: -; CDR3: CASGEGRDEEAFF; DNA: TGTGCCAGCGGTGAAGGCAGGGATGAGGAAGCTTTCTTT
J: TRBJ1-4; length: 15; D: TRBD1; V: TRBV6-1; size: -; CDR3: CASSSGTGRNEKLFF; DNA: TGTGCCAGCAGCTCCGGGACAGGGCGGAATGAAAAACTGTTTTTT
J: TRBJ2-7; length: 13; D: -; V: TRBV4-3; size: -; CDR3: CASAGPPRYEQYF; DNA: TGCGCCAGCGCTGGGCCACCCAGGTACGAGCAGTACTTC
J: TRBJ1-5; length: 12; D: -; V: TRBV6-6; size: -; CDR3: CAGAEGRQPQHF; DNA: TGTGCCGGAGCCGAGGGCCGGCAGCCCCAGCATTTT
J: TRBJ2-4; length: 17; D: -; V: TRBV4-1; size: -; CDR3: CASSQDVPGLSKNIQYF; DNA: TGCGCCAGCAGCCAAGATGTTCCAGGGTTAAGCAAAAACATTCAGTACTTC
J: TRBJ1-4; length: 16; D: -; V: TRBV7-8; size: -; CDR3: CASSLLTGPTNEKLFF; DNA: TGTGCCAGCAGCTTGTTGACAGGCCCAACTAATGAAAAACTGTTTTTT
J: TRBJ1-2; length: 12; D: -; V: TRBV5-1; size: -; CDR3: CASSLGAAGYTF; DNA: TGCGCCAGCAGCTTGGGAGCCGCCGGCTACACCTTC
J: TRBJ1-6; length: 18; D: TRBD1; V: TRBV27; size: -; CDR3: CASSLWDRGLWSNSPLHF; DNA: TGTGCCAGCAGTTTATGGGACAGGGGTCTTTGGAGTAATTCACCCCTCCACTTT
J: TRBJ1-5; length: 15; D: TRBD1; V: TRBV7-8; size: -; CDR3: CASSLGQGANQPQHF; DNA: TGTGCCAGCAGCCTCGGACAGGGGGCAAATCAGCCCCAGCATTTT
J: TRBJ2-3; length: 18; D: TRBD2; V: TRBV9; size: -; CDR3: CASSVAKSGGKSTDTQYF; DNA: TGTGCCAGCAGCGTAGCTAAGAGCGGGGGGAAAAGCACAGATACGCAGTATTTT
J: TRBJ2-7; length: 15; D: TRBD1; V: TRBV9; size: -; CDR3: CASSASQGKSYEQYF; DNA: TGTGCCAGCAGCGCCTCACAGGGGAAATCCTACGAGCAGTACTTC
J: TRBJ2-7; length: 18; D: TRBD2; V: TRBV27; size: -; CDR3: CASSLVREIAGDTYEQYF; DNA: TGTGCCAGCAGTTTGGTCAGAGAAATAGCGGGGGACACCTACGAGCAGTACTTC
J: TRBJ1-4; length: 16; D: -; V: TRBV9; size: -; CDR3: CASSPPRGGDDEKLFF; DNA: TGTGCCAGCAGCCCACCCCGTGGAGGGGATGATGAAAAACTGTTTTTT
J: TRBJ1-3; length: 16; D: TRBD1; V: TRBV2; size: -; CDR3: CASSEEVRGSGNTIYF; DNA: TGTGCCAGCAGTGAAGAGGTCAGGGGGTCTGGAAACACCATATATTTT
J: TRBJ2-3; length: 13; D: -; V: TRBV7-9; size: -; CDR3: CASGTGKTDTQYF; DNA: TGTGCCAGCGGAACAGGGAAAACAGATACGCAGTATTTT
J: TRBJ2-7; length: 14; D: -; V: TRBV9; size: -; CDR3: CASSVGGQSYEQYF; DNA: TGTGCCAGCAGCGTGGGGGGACAGAGTTACGAGCAGTACTTC
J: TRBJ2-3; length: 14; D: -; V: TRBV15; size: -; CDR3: CATSGRFSTDTQYF; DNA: TGTGCCACCAGCGGGCGATTTAGCACAGATACGCAGTATTTT
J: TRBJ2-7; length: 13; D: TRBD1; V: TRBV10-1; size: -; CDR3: CASSGTGGNEQYF; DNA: TGCGCCAGCAGTGGGACAGGGGGCAACGAGCAGTACTTC
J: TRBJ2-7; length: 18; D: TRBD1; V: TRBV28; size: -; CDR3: CASSPSGTGISGSYEQYF; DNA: TGTGCCAGCAGTCCTTCCGGGACAGGGATCTCTGGGTCCTACGAGCAGTACTTC
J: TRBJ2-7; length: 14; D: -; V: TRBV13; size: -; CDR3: CASSLTQGAYEQYF; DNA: TGTGCCAGCAGCTTAACTCAAGGGGCTTACGAGCAGTACTTC
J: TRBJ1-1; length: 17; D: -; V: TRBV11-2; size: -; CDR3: CASSLVVRRVMNTEAFF; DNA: TGTGCCAGCAGCTTAGTGGTCCGGAGAGTTATGAACACTGAAGCTTTCTTT
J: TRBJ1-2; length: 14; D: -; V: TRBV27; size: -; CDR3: CASSPRGGLGGYTF; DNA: TGTGCCAGCAGTCCCCGGGGGGGGTTGGGCGGCTACACCTTC
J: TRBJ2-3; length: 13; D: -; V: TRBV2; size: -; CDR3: CATLDSRTDTQYF; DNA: TGTGCCACTCTGGACAGCAGAACAGATACGCAGTATTTT
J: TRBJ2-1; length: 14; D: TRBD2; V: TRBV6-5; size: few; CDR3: CASSYSGLVNEQFF; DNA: TGTGCCAGCAGTTACTCGGGACTAGTCAATGAGCAGTTCTTC
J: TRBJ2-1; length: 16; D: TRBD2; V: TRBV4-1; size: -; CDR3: CASRSTGTSGHNEQFF; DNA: TGCGCCAGCAGGTCCACCGGGACTAGCGGCCACAATGAGCAGTTCTTC
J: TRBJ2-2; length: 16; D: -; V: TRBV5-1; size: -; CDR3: CASSPRGPMHTGELFF; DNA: TGCGCCAGCAGCCCCAGGGGCCCTATGCACACCGGGGAGCTGTTTTTT
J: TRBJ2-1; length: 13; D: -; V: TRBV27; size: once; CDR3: CASSLGQPGEQFF; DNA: TGTGCCAGCAGTTTAGGGCAGCCGGGAGAGCAGTTCTTC
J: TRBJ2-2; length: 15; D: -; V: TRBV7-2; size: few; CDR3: CASSLAGSNTGELFF; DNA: TGTGCCAGCAGCTTAGCGGGGAGTAACACCGGGGAGCTGTTTTTT
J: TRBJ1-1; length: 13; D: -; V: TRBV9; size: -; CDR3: CASSLGQNTEAFF; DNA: TGTGCCAGCAGCCTGGGACAGAACACTGAAGCTTTCTTT
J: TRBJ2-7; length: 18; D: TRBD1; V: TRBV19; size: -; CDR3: CASSVQGPFGTNSYEQYF; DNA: TGTGCCAGTAGTGTACAGGGGCCGTTCGGGACCAACTCCTACGAGCAGTACTTC
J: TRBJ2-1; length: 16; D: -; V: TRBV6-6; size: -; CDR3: CASSHHSRGSYNEQFF; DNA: TGTGCCAGCAGTCACCACAGTAGGGGTTCCTACAATGAGCAGTTCTTC
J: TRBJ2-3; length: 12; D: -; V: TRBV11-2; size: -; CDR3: CASSPGSDTQYF; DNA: TGTGCCAGCAGCCCTGGCTCAGATACGCAGTATTTT
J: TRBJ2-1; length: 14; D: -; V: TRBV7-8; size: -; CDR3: CGSSGSGSYNEQFF; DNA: TGTGGTTCGTCGGGTTCGGGCTCCTACAATGAGCAGTTCTTC
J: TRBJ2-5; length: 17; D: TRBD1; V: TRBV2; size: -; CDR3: CASSEFSLQGAGETQYF; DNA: TGTGCCAGCAGTGAATTCTCTCTACAGGGGGCCGGGGAGACCCAGTACTTC
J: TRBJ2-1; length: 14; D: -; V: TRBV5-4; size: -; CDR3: CASSPLLEPRGQFF; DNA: TGTGCCAGCAGCCCTTTACTAGAACCCAGGGGGCAGTTCTTC
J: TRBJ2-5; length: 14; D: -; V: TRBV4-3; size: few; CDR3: CASSQDRRGETQYF; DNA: TGCGCCAGCAGCCAAGATAGAAGGGGGGAGACCCAGTACTTC
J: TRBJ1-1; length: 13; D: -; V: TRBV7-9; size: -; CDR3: CASRRISDTEAFF; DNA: TGTGCCAGCAGGCGGATCAGCGACACTGAAGCTTTCTTT
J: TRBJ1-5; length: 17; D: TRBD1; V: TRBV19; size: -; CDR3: CASSMSGGTVSNQPQHF; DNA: TGTGCCAGTAGTATGTCAGGGGGAACAGTAAGCAATCAGCCCCAGCATTTT
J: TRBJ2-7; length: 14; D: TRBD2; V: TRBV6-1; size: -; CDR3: CASSRSGRAYEQYF; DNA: TGTGCCAGCAGTCGAAGCGGGAGGGCCTACGAGCAGTACTTC
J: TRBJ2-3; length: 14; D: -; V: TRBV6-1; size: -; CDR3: CASSPAGHTDTQYF; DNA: TGTGCCAGCAGTCCCGCGGGCCACACAGATACGCAGTATTTT
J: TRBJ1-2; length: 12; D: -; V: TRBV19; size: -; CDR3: CASISTNYGYTF; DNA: TGTGCCAGTATTTCTACTAACTATGGCTACACCTTC
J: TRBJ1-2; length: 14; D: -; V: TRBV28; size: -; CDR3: CASSFVFRPGGYTF; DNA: TGTGCCAGCAGTTTCGTATTCCGTCCCGGGGGCTACACCTTC
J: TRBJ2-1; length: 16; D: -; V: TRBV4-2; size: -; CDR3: CASSHEPSPVYNEQFF; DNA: TGTGCCAGCAGCCATGAACCCTCCCCAGTTTACAATGAGCAGTTCTTC
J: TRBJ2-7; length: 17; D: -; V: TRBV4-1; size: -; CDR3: CASSQDRGARGTYEQYF; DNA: TGCGCCAGCAGCCAAGATCGGGGGGCAAGAGGTACCTACGAGCAGTACTTC
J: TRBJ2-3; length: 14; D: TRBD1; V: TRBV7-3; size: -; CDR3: CASSLDRDTDTQYF; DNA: TGTGCCAGCAGTTTAGACAGGGACACAGATACGCAGTATTTT
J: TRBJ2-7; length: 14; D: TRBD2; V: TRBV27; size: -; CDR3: CASSFREGTYEQYF; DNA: TGTGCCAGCAGTTTTCGGGAGGGTACCTACGAGCAGTACTTC
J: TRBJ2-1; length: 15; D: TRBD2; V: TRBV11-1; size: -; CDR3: CASRKTSGTPDEQFF; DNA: TGTGCCAGCAGAAAGACTAGCGGGACTCCGGATGAGCAGTTCTTC
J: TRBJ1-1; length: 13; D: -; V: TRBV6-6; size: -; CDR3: CASGAQLNTEAFF; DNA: TGTGCCAGCGGGGCGCAACTGAACACTGAAGCTTTCTTT
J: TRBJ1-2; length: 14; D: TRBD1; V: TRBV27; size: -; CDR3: CASSSRGTGVGYPF; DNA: TGTGCCAGCTCCTCCCGGGGGACAGGGGTTGGCTACCCCTTC